The T cell receptor (beta chain) described here comes from a study of blood T cell repertoires in COVID-19. CDR3 size: 13 residues. Germline CDR1 SGHRS, CDR2 YFSETQ. V lost 4 bases, J lost 11 bases, and 7 bases stayed unmatched. Sequencing used immunoSEQ multiplex PCR; TCRdb keeps in-frame clones, though not all of them. This table holds a few hundred thousand clones, about 88% found once. The sequence derives from a man aged 50 to 60 with COVID-19, enrolled during active disease. The sample comprised peripheral blood. The chain carries TRBV5-1 and TRBJ1-1; 11 nucleotides match TRBD1. The CDR3 nucleotides read TGCGCCAGCAGCCTACCGGGACAGGGGGAGGCTTTCTTT. It translates to CASSLPGQGEAFF.